This T cell receptor (beta chain) was obtained from a study of graft-versus-host responses after intestinal transplantation. The germline V gene encodes CDR1 MNHEY and CDR2 SMNVEV (reference sequence). This CDR3 spans 16 amino acids. V lost 9 bases and J lost 3, with 23 bases in between. A word on this clone: Its target is unknown.

Profiled with immunoSEQ multiplex PCR; TCRdb holds only in-frame clones, not every one. The sample shows about 99,000 clones, roughly 87% of them seen only once. The material sequenced was unstimulated CD4+ T cells sorted from spleen or lymph node cells, taken before intestinal transplant. The V and J genes are TRBV27 and TRBJ1-1; D is possibly TRBD1 (5 bases). The clonotype was recovered from a human donor who received an intestinal transplant. The CDR3 DNA is TGTGCCAGTAGAGGACTCAGGGCCCCTCGGGACACTGAAGCTTTCTTT. Its protein product is CASRGLRAPRDTEAFF.